This T cell receptor (beta chain) emerged from a study of OX40 agonist ivuxolimab in advanced cancers. Study findings and constraints: Averaged across samples, CD8+ T cells carried more expanded clones than CD4+ did.

Autoimmune disease history or systemic immunosuppression meant exclusion. Concerning this clone: Its antigen is not known.

Trimming took 0 bases from V and 1 from J, leaving 9 bases between them. Germline values: CDR1 SGHAT, CDR2 FQNNGV. There are 15 residues in the CDR3. Produced via immunoSEQ multiplex PCR; TCRdb's table is partial and in-frame only. The sample holds under 65,000 clones, about nine tenths seen once. The chain employs TRBV11-2 and TRBJ1-1; D not resolved. This clonotype was obtained from an adult with an advanced solid tumor such as melanoma, head and neck, liver or kidney cancer. Sample: CD4+ or CD8+ T cells sorted from blood, taken in a trial of the OX40 agonist ivuxolimab. In nucleotides, the CDR3 is TGTGCCAGCAGCTTAGAAGCGGTGGGGAACACTGAAGCTTTCTTT. It specifies CASSLEAVGNTEAFF. The full variable domain, rest sourced from reference TRBV11-2 and TRBJ1-1, is EAGVAQSPRYKIIEKRQSVAFWCNPISGHATLYWYQQILGQGPKLLIQFQNNGVVDDSQLPKDRFSAERLKGVDSTLKIQPAKLEDSAVYLCASSLEAVGNTEAFFGQGTRLTVV.